This T cell receptor beta chain came from a study of molecular identifiers for immune sequencing clone quantification. This clonotype has a count of ten or more. TCRdb used MiXCR to reprocess the PCR reads, holding one entry per CDR3 protein. This sample has 460,000 or so distinct CDR3 sequences, with approximately 25% found just once. The CDR3 is made up of 15 amino acids. Losses at the gene ends were 5 bases for V and 5 bases for J; bases not matched to a gene: 7. CDR1 and CDR2 from the germline V gene are SEHNR and FQNEAQ (reference sequence). This clonotype was sampled from a human donor in good health. Some libraries in this study had Jurkat cell RNA spiked in. The V gene is TRBV7-9, the J gene TRBJ2-2; 8 bases line up with TRBD2. Sequences were obtained from naive CD8+ T cells from blood, with Jurkat cell RNA spiked in. Described subset: FACS-sorted CD8+CD4-CCR7+CD45RA+ naive T cells. The CDR3 region is CASSESGTRTGELFF. The CDR3 DNA reads as TGTGCCAGCAGCGAGTCCGGGACTAGGACCGGGGAGCTGTTTTTT.